This entry is about one TCR beta chain. The germline V gene encodes CDR1 SGHTA and CDR2 FQGNSA. Trimming removed 1 base from V and 0 bases from J, with 8 bases in between. The CDR3 extends over 15 amino acids. These data come from a study of shared clonotypes between healthy human individuals. The protocol was immunoSEQ multiplex PCR, while the TCRdb copy is restricted to in-frame clones and leaves out a portion. The repertoire holds under 1,900,000 clones, with about 98.5% as singletons. The chain joins TRBV7-2 to TRBJ2-3, with D tentatively TRBD2 (6 bases). The specimen sequenced was naive CD4+ T cells sorted from blood. The subset: CD45RA+ positively selected. The receptor was isolated from a man younger than 45 in good health. The CDR3 DNA reads TGTGCCAGCAGCTTAGATAGCGGAAGCACAGATACGCAGTATTTT. Its translation: CASSLDSGSTDTQYF.